This TCR beta chain was recovered during a study of blood T cell repertoires in COVID-19. Study context: The United States, Italy and Spain provided the acute and convalescent COVID-19 samples. In each case, the material was cDNA or gDNA derived from T cells, B-cell-depleted T cells, or PBMCs.

Per the authors' pipeline: Estimated nucleated cell counts came from reference gene primer amplification. Libraries were prepared by immunoSEQ multiplex PCR; TCRdb keeps only in-frame clonotypes and omits some of them. That table furnishes V, J and clone size, whereas the DNA furnished D and trimming. This table has 100,000 or so clones, about 80% appearing once. This CDR3 spans 15 amino acids. V was pared by 2 bases and J by 6 bases, with 5 bases of the junction left unmatched. Germline CDR1 reads SGHAT; CDR2 reads FQNNGV. The rearrangement links TRBV11-2 to TRBJ2-2; the match to TRBD2 covers 8 bases. This TCR derives from a man in his 60s with acute or convalescent COVID-19. Sequenced: peripheral blood. DNA for the CDR3: TGTGCCAGCAGCTTACTTGCTAGCGGGTCCGGGGAGCTGTTTTTT. Translated: CASSLLASGSGELFF.